The source of this T cell receptor beta chain is a study of cytomegalovirus exposure and HLA in healthy donors. Study-level results: Among donors in an Asian-associated ancestry cluster, a later analysis reportedly found fewer N-insertions than the approximately 700-donor mean. An apparent linkage of common viral pathogens to several of the most significant clusters emerged in a later analysis. Donor immune exposure was known only as CMV serostatus.

The PCR had 60 Vbeta and 13 Jbeta primers. Clones were read by immunoSEQ multiplex PCR, and TCRdb kept only the in-frame ones, dropping some. The sample has 110,000 to 150,000 clones; 78% are singletons. The germline V gene encodes CDR1 MDHEN and CDR2 SYDVKM. This CDR3 spans 16 amino acids. Trimming removed 5 bases from V and 2 bases from J; junction bases left unmatched: 8. On this clone itself: Antigen unknown.

The sequenced material came from PBMCs. The genes are TRBV28 and TRBJ2-4; TRBD1 matches at 8 bases. The sequence derives from a female donor in good health and CMV-seronegative. The CDR3 DNA is TGTGCCAGCAGTGCCCCGGGACAGGTAACCAAAAACATTCAGTACTTC. Encoded protein: CASSAPGQVTKNIQYF.